This T cell receptor (beta chain) was documented in a study of CXCR3-negative and CXCR3-positive naive CD8 T cells. Study outcomes and limitations: Naive CXCR3-positive and CXCR3-negative cells shared similar TRBV-TRBJ usage, unlike memory cells.

Points on this clonotype: Its antigen is currently unknown.

Germline V lookup: CDR1 MNHEY, CDR2 SVGEGT. The CDR3 has 16 amino acids. 5' RACE with UMI labels generated the TRB cDNA libraries. TCRdb re-analyzed the 5' RACE reads; it lists each CDR3 protein once, without DNA. The sample data list about 130,000 distinct CDR3 sequences. The sample taken for sequencing was naive CXCR3- CD8+ T cells from blood. The subset is: CD45RO-CCR7+CD27+CD95- naive CD8+ T cells lacking CXCR3 (TNR3-). This chain uses TRBV6-2 or TRBV6-3 with TRBJ2-2; TCRdb lists TRBD2, though no DNA is available to test this call. This TCR was sampled from a human donor in good health. Some clones in this sample may be carry-over from other donors' samples. The CDR3 sequence: CASSLDEGPNTGELFF.